The next 30 T cell receptor beta chains were all read from a single sample in a study of graft-versus-host responses after intestinal transplantation. Data came from immunoSEQ multiplex PCR; TCRdb stores just in-frame clones and leaves some out. The table includes roughly 60,000 clones, around 91% detected once. The sequenced sample was PBMCs, obtained roughly 120 days after intestinal transplantation. The receptors derive from a human patient who received an intestinal transplant, so some T cells may come from the graft donor.

The V call is TRBV2, the J call TRBJ2-7; D uncertain. This CDR3 region has 11 residues. Deletions cut 5 bases from V and 3 bases from J, with 5 bases between. Germline V CDR1 and CDR2: SNHLY, FYNNEI. CDR3: CASSPNYEQYF. In DNA, the CDR3 is TGTGCCAGCAGTCCAAACTACGAGCAGTACTTC. Supplemented by reference TRBV2 and TRBJ2-7, the full variable domain reads EPEVTQTPSHQVTQMGQEVILRCVPISNHLYFYWYRQILGQKVEFLVSFYNNEISEKSEIFDDQFSVERPDGSNFTLKIRSTKLEDSAMYFCASSPNYEQYFGPGTRLTVT.

The chain uses TRBV7-8 and TRBJ2-1; TRBD2 matches 8 bases. The CDR3 is 15 amino acids. V lost 3 bases and J lost 4; bases outside the gene matches: 5. From germline, CDR1 is SGHVS and CDR2 FQNEAQ. As DNA, the CDR3 is TGTGCCAGCAGCTTGCGAGCGGGGGATTACAATGAGCAGTTCTTC. Amino acid sequence: CASSLRAGDYNEQFF.

The gene calls are TRBV5-4 and TRBJ2-7, with 11 bases that match TRBD1. CDR1 is SGHNT and CDR2 is YYREEE in the germline V gene (reference sequence). V gave up 1 base and J gave up 7 bases; unmatched junction bases: 7. This CDR3 is 15 amino acids long. CDR3 sequence (DNA): TGTGCCAGCAGCTTGTTAGGGACAGGGGGTTGGGAGCAGTACTTC. Amino acid sequence: CASSLLGTGGWEQYF.

J is TRBJ2-7 and V is TRBV9, with a possible D match to TRBD1 (5 bases). CDR3 size: 14 residues. Germline lookup yields CDR1 SGDLS and CDR2 YYNGEE. V dropped 0 bases and J dropped 4 bases, with 11 bases sitting between them. The CDR3 coding sequence is TGTGCCAGCAGCGTAGCTCCAGGGCGGTACGAGCAGTACTTC. Its translation is CASSVAPGRYEQYF.

The chain uses TRBV18 and TRBJ2-3; D not resolved. V was shortened by 2 bases and J by 2 bases, with 8 bases between the two germline ends. The CDR3 is 14 residues long. Germline-derived CDR1 and CDR2 are KGHSH and LQKENI. CDR3 protein: CASSPAILTDTQYF. As DNA, the CDR3 is TGTGCCAGCTCACCAGCGATCCTCACAGATACGCAGTATTTT.

The rearrangement joins TRBV13 to TRBJ1-4; D gene ambiguous. Trimming stripped 6 bases from V and 5 bases from J, with 13 bases between. CDR3 length: 14 residues. Germline V lookup: CDR1 PRHDT, CDR2 FYEKMQ (reference sequence). CDR3 sequence reads: CASSESGFNEKLFF. As DNA, the CDR3 is TGTGCCAGCAGTGAATCGGGTTTCAATGAAAAACTGTTTTTT.

The V gene is TRBV7-9, the J gene TRBJ2-7; TRBD1 agrees at 7 bases. The CDR3 is 15 amino acids. Germline CDR1 reads SEHNR; CDR2 reads FQNEAQ (reference sequence). Trimming removed 1 base from V and 5 bases from J; junction bases left unmatched: 8. The CDR3 bases are TGTGCCAGCAGCTTAGAAACAGGGGCGGACCACGAGCAGTACTTC. Encoded protein: CASSLETGADHEQYF.

The chain couples TRBV19 to TRBJ1-5, with D possibly matching TRBD1 (5 bases). V dropped 5 bases and J dropped 4 bases, with 9 bases sitting between them. The germline V gene encodes CDR1 LNHDA and CDR2 SQIVND (reference sequence). This CDR3 region has 13 residues. The CDR3 sequence: CASSRDRNQPQHF. The CDR3 DNA reads TGTGCCAGTAGTCGCGACAGAAATCAGCCCCAGCATTTT.

This sequence joins TRBV29-1 and TRBJ1-3; D ambiguous. Looked up from germline, CDR1 is SQVTM and CDR2 is ANQGSEA. CDR3 length: 12 residues. V was pared by 2 bases and J by 0 bases, with 2 bases between. The CDR3 sequence is CSVENSGNTIYF. The CDR3 DNA is TGCAGCGTTGAAAACTCTGGAAACACCATATATTTT.

For this clone: Germline is not matched at one junction end, which may reflect a read error. The chain uses TRBV7-7 and TRBJ2-1; the D is unclear. This CDR3 region has 13 residues. Germline CDR1 and CDR2: SSHAT and FNYEAQ (reference sequence). The CDR3 DNA reads as TGTGCTAGCAGCCAAAGGCATGGCAATGAGCAGTTCTTC. Amino acid sequence: CASSQRHGNEQFF.

The rearrangement links TRBV5-1 to TRBJ2-1; 8 bases are shared with TRBD2. This CDR3 is 14 amino acids long. With 4 bases clipped from V and 2 bases from J, the junction kept 2 bases outside the gene matches. CDR1 and CDR2 from the germline V gene are SGHRS and YFSETQ. The CDR3 DNA reads as TGCGCCAGCAGCGTGGGACTAGCCTACAATGAGCAGTTCTTC. The encoded protein is CASSVGLAYNEQFF.

The chain links TRBV28 to TRBJ2-1; 7 bases fit TRBD2. Per germline, CDR1 MDHEN and CDR2 SYDVKM. The CDR3 has 17 residues. The V gene end was trimmed by 8 bases and the J gene end by 2 bases; junction bases not matched to a gene: 15. CDR3 region: CASGRDGASGTYNEQFF. CDR3 nucleotides: TGTGCCAGCGGGAGAGATGGGGCTAGCGGAACCTACAATGAGCAGTTCTTC. The full variable domain, with the rest looked up from reference TRBV28 and TRBJ2-1, is DVKVTQSSRYLVKRTGEKVFLECVQDMDHENMFWYRQDPGLGLRLIYFSYDVKMKEKGDIPEGYSVSREKKERFSLILESASTNQTSMYLCASGRDGASGTYNEQFFGPGTRLTVL.

This chain connects TRBV27 to TRBJ2-7, with no clear D. From germline, CDR1 is MNHEY and CDR2 SMNVEV (reference sequence). CDR3 length: 16 residues. V lost 6 bases and J 2 bases, leaving 20 bases between the germline ends. The chain's CDR3 is CASRPLSGDSPYEQYF. Here the CDR3 DNA reads TGTGCCAGCAGACCCCTATCGGGCGACTCACCCTACGAGCAGTACTTC.

The chain carries TRBV5-1 and TRBJ2-1, with 8 positions matching TRBD2. V dropped 4 bases and J dropped 8; count of bases not matched to a gene: 11. This CDR3 contains 15 residues. Germline CDR1 reads SGHRS; CDR2 reads YFSETQ. CDR3 amino acids: CASSRTGGAVDEQFF. The CDR3 DNA follows: TGCGCCAGCAGCCGGACCGGGGGGGCGGTGGATGAGCAGTTCTTC. Filled out from reference TRBV5-1 and TRBJ2-1, the complete variable domain reads KAGVTQTPRYLIKTRGQQVTLSCSPISGHRSVSWYQQTPGQGLQFLFEYFSETQRNKGNFPGRFSGRQFSNSRSEMNVSTLELGDSALYLCASSRTGGAVDEQFFGPGTRLTVL.

V usage is TRBV5-6 and J usage is TRBJ1-1, with D unresolved. Per the germline V gene, CDR1 is SGHDT and CDR2 is YYEEEE. The CDR3 is 15 residues long. Trimming took off 5 bases at V and 4 bases at J, with 18 bases between the two ends. The CDR3 sequence: CASSWARGFVTEAFF. DNA for the CDR3: TGTGCCAGCAGTTGGGCACGCGGATTCGTCACTGAAGCTTTCTTT.

The chain carries TRBV19 and TRBJ1-1; a possible D gene is TRBD1 (6 bases). Germline loops: CDR1 LNHDA, CDR2 SQIVND (reference sequence). This CDR3 is 15 amino acids long. The V end lost 9 bases, the J end lost 5 bases, and 22 bases lay between the germline ends. CDR3 sequence: CASQKGVRGGTEAFF. DNA of the CDR3: TGTGCCAGCCAGAAAGGCGTCAGGGGAGGGACTGAAGCTTTCTTT. Drawing the rest from reference TRBV19 and TRBJ1-1, the complete variable domain is DGGITQSPKYLFRKEGQNVTLSCEQNLNHDAMYWYRQDPGQGLRLIYYSQIVNDFQKGDIAEGYSVSREKKESFPLTVTSAQKNPTAFYLCASQKGVRGGTEAFFGQGTRLTVV.

The chain joins TRBV4-1 to TRBJ2-3, with 8 bases that match TRBD2. This CDR3 has 18 residues. CDR1 and CDR2 (germline): MGHRA, YSYEKL. V lost 0 bases to trimming and J lost 2 bases; unmatched junction nucleotides: 10. CDR3 in amino acids: CASSQDRSGGPITDTQYF. The CDR3 nucleotides read TGCGCCAGCAGCCAAGACCGGAGCGGGGGCCCCATCACAGATACGCAGTATTTT.

Comments on this clone: The germline gene is not matched at one end of the junction; a read error may be the cause. Distinct nucleotide sequences in the sample also encode this CDR3. The chain recombines TRBV6-5 with TRBJ2-7; D tentatively fits TRBD1 or TRBD2 (6 bases each). CDR1 and CDR2 (germline): MNHEY, SVGAGI. This CDR3 spans 14 amino acids. The DNA of the CDR3 is TGTGCCAGCAGCTACTCGGAGGGGGACTACGAGCAGTACTTC. Encoded protein: CASSYSEGDYEQYF.

J is TRBJ1-2 and V is TRBV5-1; D is undetermined. CDR3 length equals 13 residues. CDR1 is SGHRS, CDR2 YFSETQ, per germline. V lost 0 bases and J lost 7, with 10 bases in between. The CDR3 is CASSLGPAAGYTF. The CDR3 DNA reads TGCGCCAGCAGCTTGGGCCCGGCGGCTGGCTACACCTTC.

The chain employs TRBV28 and TRBJ1-5, with TRBD1 matching over 8 bases. The CDR3 runs 14 residues. The V gene's germline CDR1 is MDHEN and CDR2 SYDVKM. V was clipped by 6 bases and J by 5 bases; unmatched bases: 6. CDR3 region: CASSSGQGDQPQHF. Here the CDR3 DNA reads TGTGCCAGCAGCTCCGGACAGGGAGATCAGCCCCAGCATTTT.

This chain connects TRBV5-1 to TRBJ2-7; no definite D call. The V gene's germline CDR1 is SGHRS and CDR2 YFSETQ. The CDR3 covers 13 residues. The V gene lost 3 bases and the J gene lost 3 bases, with 10 bases spanning the gap. The CDR3, as DNA: TGCGCCAGCAGCTCCGACGGTTACTACGAGCAGTACTTC. Translation gives CASSSDGYYEQYF.

The J gene is TRBJ1-1, the V gene TRBV5-8; tentative D call: TRBD1 (5 bases). V gave up 0 bases and J gave up 10 bases, with 16 bases separating them. This CDR3 contains 14 residues. Germline V gives CDR1 SGHTS, CDR2 YDEGEE. The CDR3 region has the DNA TGTGCCAGCAGCTTGGCCTTGTCAGGGTTGGGAGCTTTCTTT. Protein product: CASSLALSGLGAFF.

In DNA form, the CDR3 reads TGCAGTGTTGGTACGCAGTATTTT. Translating gives CSVGTQYF. V usage is TRBV20-1 and J usage is TRBJ2-3; D unresolved. The CDR3 has 8 amino acids. CDR1 is DFQATT and CDR2 is SNEGSKA in the germline V gene (reference sequence). V shed 7 bases and J shed 8 bases, with 4 bases lying between them.

V and J are TRBV5-1 and TRBJ1-1, with D perhaps TRBD1 (6 bases). The CDR3 runs 16 residues. V lost 3 bases and J lost 4, with 19 bases in between. The germline V gene encodes CDR1 SGHRS and CDR2 YFSETQ. The CDR3 loop is CASSSGQGQRGTEAFF. The CDR3, as DNA: TGCGCCAGCAGCTCTGGGCAGGGACAACGGGGCACTGAAGCTTTCTTT.

The genes are TRBV6-5 and TRBJ2-3; D might be TRBD1 (6 bases). Germline values: CDR1 MNHEY, CDR2 SVGAGI. Between the trimmed V and J ends, which lost 5 bases and 3 bases, there was a span of 15 bases. This CDR3 is 15 amino acids long. The CDR3 is CASSPTGLATDTQYF. CDR3 in DNA: TGTGCCAGCAGTCCCACAGGGTTAGCGACAGATACGCAGTATTTT.

This CDR3 reads CASSLRVSGPHNEQFF. The CDR3 DNA sequence: TGTGCCAGCAGCTTACGGGTTTCGGGGCCGCACAATGAGCAGTTCTTC. The chain has TRBV7-9 and TRBJ2-1; tentatively, D is TRBD1 or TRBD2 (5 bases each). Germline CDR1 and CDR2: SEHNR and FQNEAQ (reference sequence). CDR3 length: 16 residues. Trimming pared 2 bases from V and 5 bases from J, leaving 16 bases between.

This chain's CDR3 is CASSVVATRHNEQFF. The CDR3 DNA reads TGTGCCAGCAGCGTAGTGGCTACCCGCCACAATGAGCAGTTCTTC. The chain is built from TRBV9 and TRBJ2-1, with unresolved D. Germline-derived CDR1 and CDR2 are SGDLS and YYNGEE. V shed 0 bases and J shed 5 bases, with 12 bases lying between them. CDR3 length equals 15 residues.

This chain connects TRBV28 to TRBJ2-3; 8 nucleotides match TRBD1. Per the germline V gene, CDR1 is MDHEN and CDR2 is SYDVKM. The CDR3 is made up of 16 amino acids. Trimming took 5 bases from V and 2 from J; bases not matched to a gene: 9. CDR3: CASSPSRTGHTDTQYF. DNA of the CDR3: TGTGCCAGCAGTCCGTCGAGGACAGGGCACACAGATACGCAGTATTTT.

CDR3 DNA: TGCAGTGCCGGAGAGACCCAGTACTTC. It encodes CSAGETQYF. The chain combines TRBV20-1 with TRBJ2-5; no firm D call. V lost 6 bases and J lost 4, with 3 bases in between. Germline lookup yields CDR1 DFQATT and CDR2 SNEGSKA (reference sequence). The CDR3 is 9 residues long.

The chain links TRBV2 to TRBJ2-7; 14 nucleotides agree with TRBD2. This CDR3 has 15 residues. Trimming removed 9 bases from V and 0 bases from J; junction bases left unmatched: 4. Germline V CDR1 and CDR2: SNHLY, FYNNEI. The CDR3 spells CARGTSGGSSYEQYF. CDR3 bases: TGTGCCAGAGGGACTAGCGGGGGCAGCTCCTACGAGCAGTACTTC. Full variable domain (rest looked up from reference TRBV2 and TRBJ2-7): EPEVTQTPSHQVTQMGQEVILRCVPISNHLYFYWYRQILGQKVEFLVSFYNNEISEKSEIFDDQFSVERPDGSNFTLKIRSTKLEDSAMYFCARGTSGGSSYEQYFGPGTRLTVT.